This T cell receptor beta chain derives from a study of blood T cells in healthy people across ages. Looking at the study overall: About one barcoded beta molecule per two T cells came from capture by template switching.

This clonotype showed up just a few times. CDR3 length: 11 amino acids. Trimming removed 0 bases at V and 12 bases at J, with 9 bases between. The germline gives CDR1 SGHDT, CDR2 YYEEEE. A second PCR, run for about 7 to 11 cycles, used a sample-barcoded 5' primer plus a J-beta primer mix. TCRdb reanalysed the 5' RACE reads using MiXCR and keeps one entry per CDR3 protein. Among over a million distinct CDR3 sequences listed, roughly a quarter were seen once. A further study also used this sample, focusing on T cells of mothers and their children. This second study says: Five to seven children and their three healthy Caucasian mothers were the donors. Reads recorded for TCR beta CDR3 numbered over 9 million per mother and several million per child. T cell clones that were persistent and microchimeric went undetected.

The receptor comes from a girl aged 2 to 10 in good health. V is TRBV5-6 and J is TRBJ2-5; D is undetermined. Sequencing was carried out using blood. The CDR3 DNA reads TGTGCCAGCAGCTTGGTGTTCGAGGAGTACTTC. Protein product: CASSLVFEEYF.